The 15 T cell receptor beta chains listed next were all sequenced from one sample in a study of cytotoxic CD8 clonotypes in ibrutinib-treated CLL. Repertoires were generated with immunoSEQ multiplex PCR, while TCRdb's copy carries only in-frame clones and drops some. The data hold around 77,000 clones, with 80% observed a single time. This specimen was PBMCs, taken at disease progression, from a patient treated with ibrutinib. The receptors were sampled from a human donor with chronic lymphocytic leukemia.

The V gene is TRBV5-5, the J gene TRBJ2-1; D is unclear. This CDR3 region has 11 residues. CDR1 and CDR2 from the germline V gene are SGHKS and YYEKEE (reference sequence). V was cut by 1 base and J by 8 bases, with 4 bases left in between. DNA of the CDR3: TGTGCCAGCAGCTTGTCCTATGAGCAGTTCTTC. This codes for CASSLSYEQFF.

The rearrangement joins TRBV5-4 to TRBJ2-3; D is unclear. Germline CDR1 is SGHNT and CDR2 is YYREEE (reference sequence). CDR3 length: 12 amino acids. The V gene lost 2 bases and the J gene lost 3 bases, with 4 bases spanning the gap. The CDR3 region is CASSFLTDTQYF. The CDR3 DNA sequence: TGTGCCAGCAGCTTTTTGACAGATACGCAGTATTTT.

This chain uses TRBV5-1 with TRBJ2-7, with D possibly TRBD2 on 6 matching bases. The length of the CDR3 is 14 residues. CDR1 and CDR2 from the germline V gene are SGHRS and YFSETQ. V was pared by 0 bases and J by 0 bases, with 7 bases between. This CDR3 reads CASSLVGSSYEQYF. CDR3 sequence (DNA): TGCGCCAGCAGCTTGGTCGGGAGCTCCTACGAGCAGTACTTC.

This chain links TRBV7-9 with TRBJ2-7; D unclear. Trimming cost V 5 bases and J 5 bases, with 19 bases left between them. Per the germline V gene, CDR1 is SEHNR and CDR2 is FQNEAQ (reference sequence). The CDR3 is made up of 15 amino acids. In DNA, the CDR3 is TGTGCCAGCAGCCGAGAGAGAGAAAATCTCCACGAGCAGTACTTC. Encoded protein: CASSRERENLHEQYF.

The rearrangement links TRBV2 to TRBJ1-3, with D possibly TRBD1 on 5 matching bases. The V gene's germline CDR1 is SNHLY and CDR2 FYNNEI. The CDR3 contains 13 residues. The V end was cut by 9 bases, the J end by 0 bases, with 9 bases between. The chain's CDR3 is CASRQSSGNTIYF. CDR3 DNA: TGTGCCAGTAGACAGAGCTCTGGAAACACCATATATTTT.

The V gene is TRBV30, the J gene TRBJ2-3; the D is unclear. V was trimmed by 4 bases and J by 0 bases, leaving 5 bases between them. This CDR3 has 12 amino acids. The germline gives CDR1 GTSNPN, CDR2 SVGIG (reference sequence). CDR3: CAWKRSTDTQYF. In DNA form, the CDR3 reads TGTGCCTGGAAGAGGAGCACAGATACGCAGTATTTT.

This chain links TRBV29-1 with TRBJ2-3, with TRBD2 identical over 8 bases. Looked up from germline, CDR1 is SQVTM and CDR2 is ANQGSEA. V lost 3 bases, J lost 4 bases, and 0 bases stayed unmatched. The CDR3 is 12 residues long. The CDR3: CSVEGLADTQYF. The DNA of the CDR3 is TGCAGCGTTGAGGGACTAGCAGATACGCAGTATTTT.

The chain combines TRBV28 with TRBJ2-7; 8 nucleotides match TRBD1. V lost 3 bases to trimming and J lost 5 bases; unmatched junction nucleotides: 6. CDR1 and CDR2 from the germline V gene are MDHEN and SYDVKM. The CDR3 consists of 14 residues. CDR3 coding DNA: TGTGCCAGCAGTTTGCCAGGGGGCACCCACGAGCAGTACTTC. As protein: CASSLPGGTHEQYF.

This chain joins TRBV5-8 and TRBJ1-1, with a weak D call TRBD1 (5 bases). Trimming shortened V by 4 bases and J by 6 bases, and 16 bases separated the two germline ends. The V gene's germline CDR1 is SGHTS and CDR2 YDEGEE. This CDR3 spans 14 amino acids. The CDR3 DNA follows: TGTGCCAGCAGCCCAGGGCTAGTTGGAGCTGAAGCTTTCTTT. It yields the protein CASSPGLVGAEAFF.

V is TRBV6-1 and J is TRBJ2-7; 7 positions agree with TRBD1. The J segment lost 4 bases and the V segment lost 2 bases, leaving 2 bases of the junction unmatched. CDR3 length: 13 residues. The V gene's germline CDR1 is MNHNS and CDR2 SASEGT. The CDR3 reads CASSEKGAYEQYF. The DNA of the CDR3 is TGTGCCAGCAGTGAAAAGGGGGCTTACGAGCAGTACTTC.

The rearrangement joins TRBV11-2 to TRBJ2-1, with D unresolved. Germline V gene data show CDR1 as SGHAT and CDR2 as FQNNGV. V gave up 5 bases and J gave up 5 bases, with 10 bases separating them. The CDR3 sequence is 13 residues long. DNA for the CDR3: TGTGCCAGCAGCCCGTTCAACAACAATGAGCAGTTCTTC. It codes for CASSPFNNNEQFF.

There are a few counts of this clone. The CDR3 nucleotides are TGTGCCAGCAGTGTGTTCACCATATATTTT. Translated: CASSVFTIYF. The V gene is TRBV2, the J gene TRBJ1-3; D is undetermined. The CDR3 runs to 10 residues. V lost 4 bases, J lost 9 bases, and 4 bases lay in between. Per the germline V gene, CDR1 is SNHLY and CDR2 is FYNNEI.

The chain joins TRBV5-6 to TRBJ2-7; tentative D call: TRBD2 (6 bases). CDR3 size: 13 residues. Trimming shortened V by 5 bases and J by 6 bases, and 15 bases separated the two germline ends. Germline lookup yields CDR1 SGHDT and CDR2 YYEEEE. The CDR3 region is CASRPGGRGEQYF. Here the CDR3 DNA reads TGTGCCAGCAGGCCCGGGGGACGGGGCGAGCAGTACTTC.

This CDR3 is CASSVSRPSGGYTF. CDR3 bases: TGTGCCAGCAGCGTATCGCGGCCGTCTGGTGGCTACACCTTC. The J gene is TRBJ1-2, the V gene TRBV9; D unclear. CDR1 is SGDLS and CDR2 is YYNGEE in the germline V gene. Trimming removed 1 base from V and 7 bases from J, with 14 bases in between. The CDR3 covers 14 residues.

The J gene is TRBJ2-2, the V gene TRBV30; D unresolved. With 3 bases removed from V and 3 bases from J, the gap between germline ends came to 2 bases. The CDR3 consists of 11 residues. Looked up from germline, CDR1 is GTSNPN and CDR2 is SVGIG (reference sequence). The CDR3: CAWRDTGELFF. As DNA, the CDR3 is TGTGCCTGGAGGGACACCGGGGAGCTGTTTTTT.